A single sample is the source of the 10 T cell receptor beta chains below, sequenced in a study of blood T cell repertoires in COVID-19. The data were produced by immunoSEQ multiplex PCR, yet TCRdb's version contains in-frame clones alone and is incomplete. The sample includes fewer than 250,000 clones, 84% seen only once; the top ten take under 4.5%. Sequences were obtained from peripheral blood. These receptors were taken from a man in his fifties or sixties with acute or convalescent COVID-19.

The CDR3 loop is CASSKIQRGLAGDPPRFF. The CDR3 bases are TGTGCCAGCAGCAAAATCCAACGTGGGCTAGCGGGAGACCCCCCTAGGTTCTTC. The chain has TRBV21-1 and TRBJ2-1; the table names TRBD2, a call not compared with the DNA. TRBV21-1 constitutes a pseudogene. The CDR3 is 18 amino acids.

V usage is TRBV6-5 and J usage is TRBJ1-1; TRBD1 agrees at 7 bases. Germline-derived CDR1 and CDR2 are MNHEY and SVGAGI. The trim removed 2 bases at V and 4 bases at J, leaving 4 bases unmatched. The CDR3 runs 14 residues. CDR3 coding DNA: TGTGCCAGCAGTTACCGAACAGGGGTCACTGAAGCTTTCTTT. This sequence encodes CASSYRTGVTEAFF.

The rearrangement links TRBV28 to TRBJ2-2, with 9 bases lining up with TRBD2. Germline V gives CDR1 MDHEN, CDR2 SYDVKM. V shed 8 bases, J shed 0 bases, and the junction held 16 bases outside the gene matches. The length of the CDR3 is 19 residues. CDR3 protein: CASPPRGLAGRTNTGELFF. The DNA for the CDR3 is TGTGCCAGCCCCCCGAGGGGGCTAGCGGGACGAACGAACACCGGGGAGCTGTTTTTT.

The CDR3 sequence is CASSSGTGNTGELFF. As DNA, the CDR3 is TGTGCCAGCAGCTCCGGGACAGGGAACACCGGGGAGCTGTTTTTT. The chain recombines TRBV27 with TRBJ2-2, with 8 bases lining up with TRBD1. This CDR3 is 15 amino acids long. CDR1 and CDR2 (germline): MNHEY, SMNVEV (reference sequence). Losses at the gene ends were 6 bases for V and 1 base for J; bases not matched to a gene: 4.

The J gene is TRBJ1-2, the V gene TRBV30, with D perhaps matching TRBD1 (5 bases). V was pared by 3 bases and J by 4 bases, with 12 bases between. CDR1 and CDR2 from the germline V gene are GTSNPN and SVGIG (reference sequence). CDR3 length: 13 residues. CDR3 amino acids: CAWSRQLSYGYTF. As DNA, the CDR3 is TGTGCCTGGAGCCGACAGTTGTCCTATGGCTACACCTTC.

V is TRBV6-5 and J is TRBJ2-7; 7 nucleotides line up with TRBD2. Germline V lookup: CDR1 MNHEY, CDR2 SVGAGI. The CDR3 totals 13 residues. The ends lost 10 bases at V and 9 bases at J; junction bases unmatched: 15. Here the CDR3 DNA reads TGTGCCACCAAGAGCGGGGCCCCTACCTGGCAGTACTTC. It encodes CATKSGAPTWQYF.

The chain joins TRBV30 to TRBJ2-7, with no clear D. CDR1 and CDR2 from the germline V gene are GTSNPN and SVGIG (reference sequence). V was trimmed by 5 bases and J by 7 bases, leaving 18 bases between them. The CDR3 loop spans 13 amino acids. DNA for the CDR3: TGTGCCTGGTCGGAGTCTTCTCGACGAGAGCAGTACTTC. It codes for CAWSESSRREQYF.

This clone was detected only once. The chain recombines TRBV11-3 with TRBJ2-5; D may be TRBD1 (6 bases). Germline V CDR1 and CDR2: SGHNT, YENEEA. The CDR3 is 16 amino acids. V was shortened by 5 bases and J by 5 bases, with 21 bases between the two germline ends. The CDR3 nucleotides read TGTGCCAGCAGCCAAAATTTAGGGGGAGTGGGGGAGACCCAGTACTTC. Protein product: CASSQNLGGVGETQYF.

The rearrangement joins TRBV3-1 (or the pseudogene TRBV3-2) to TRBJ2-3; 9 bases agree with TRBD2. J gave up 3 bases and V 1 base, and 5 bases lay outside the gene matches. The CDR3 consists of 16 residues. CDR1 is LGHDT and CDR2 is YNNKEL in the germline V gene (reference sequence). The CDR3 spells CASSQVRGGMTDTQYF. Here the CDR3 DNA reads TGTGCCAGCAGCCAAGTGCGGGGGGGTATGACAGATACGCAGTATTTT.

The V call is TRBV2, the J call TRBJ2-3; 8 bases map to TRBD2. This CDR3 comprises 14 residues. Germline V gene sequence: CDR1 SNHLY, CDR2 FYNNEI. The V segment lost 5 bases and the J segment 6 bases; nucleotides outside the gene matches: 7. The CDR3 region has the DNA TGTGCCAGCAGTCCATTGGGACTAGGGGATACGCAGTATTTT. Amino acid sequence: CASSPLGLGDTQYF.